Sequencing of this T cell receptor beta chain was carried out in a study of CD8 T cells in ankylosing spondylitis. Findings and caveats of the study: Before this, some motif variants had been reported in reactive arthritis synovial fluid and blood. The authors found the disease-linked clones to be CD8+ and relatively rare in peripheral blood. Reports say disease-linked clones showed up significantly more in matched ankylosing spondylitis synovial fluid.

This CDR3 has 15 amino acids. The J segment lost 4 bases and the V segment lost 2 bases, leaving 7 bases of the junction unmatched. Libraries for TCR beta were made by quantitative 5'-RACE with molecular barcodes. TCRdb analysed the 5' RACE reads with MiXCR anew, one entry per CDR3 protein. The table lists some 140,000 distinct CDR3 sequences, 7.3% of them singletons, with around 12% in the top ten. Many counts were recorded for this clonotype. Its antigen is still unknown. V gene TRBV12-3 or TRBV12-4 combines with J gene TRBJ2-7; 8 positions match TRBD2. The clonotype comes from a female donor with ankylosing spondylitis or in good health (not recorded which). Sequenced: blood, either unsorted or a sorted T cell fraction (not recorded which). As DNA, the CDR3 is TGTGCCAGCAGTTTAAGTGGTAGCGGGGAGTACGAGCAGTACTTC. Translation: CASSLSGSGEYEQYF.